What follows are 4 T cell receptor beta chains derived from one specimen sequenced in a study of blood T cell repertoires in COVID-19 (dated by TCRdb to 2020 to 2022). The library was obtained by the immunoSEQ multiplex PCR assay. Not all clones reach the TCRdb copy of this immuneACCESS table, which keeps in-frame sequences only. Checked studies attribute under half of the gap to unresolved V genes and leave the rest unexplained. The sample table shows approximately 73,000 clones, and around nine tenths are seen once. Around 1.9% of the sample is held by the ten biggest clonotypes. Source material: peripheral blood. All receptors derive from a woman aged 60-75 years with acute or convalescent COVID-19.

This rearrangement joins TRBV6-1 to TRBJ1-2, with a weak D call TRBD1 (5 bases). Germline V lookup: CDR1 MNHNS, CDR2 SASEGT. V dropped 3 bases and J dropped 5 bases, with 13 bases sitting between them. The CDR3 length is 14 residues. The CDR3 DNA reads TGTGCCAGCAGTGAGCCCGGACACGGGTATGGCTACACCTTC. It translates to CASSEPGHGYGYTF.

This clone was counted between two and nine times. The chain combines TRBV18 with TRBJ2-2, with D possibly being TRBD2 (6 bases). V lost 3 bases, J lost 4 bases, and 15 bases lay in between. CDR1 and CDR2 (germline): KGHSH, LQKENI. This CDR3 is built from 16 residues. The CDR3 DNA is TGTGCCAGCTCACCCGACGGGGGTGGAAGCACCGGGGAGCTGTTTTTT. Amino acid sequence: CASSPDGGGSTGELFF. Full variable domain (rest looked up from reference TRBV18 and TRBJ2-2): NAGVMQNPRHLVRRRGQEARLRCSPMKGHSHVYWYRQLPEEGLKFMVYLQKENIIDESGMPKERFSAEFPKEGPSILRIQQVVRGDSAAYFCASSPDGGGSTGELFFGEGSRLTVL.

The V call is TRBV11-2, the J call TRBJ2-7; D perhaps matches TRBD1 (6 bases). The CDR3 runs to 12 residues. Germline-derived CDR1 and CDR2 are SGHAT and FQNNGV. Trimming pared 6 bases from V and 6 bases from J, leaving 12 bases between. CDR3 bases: TGTGCCAGCAGACAGGACAGTTTCGAGCAGTACTTC. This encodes CASRQDSFEQYF.

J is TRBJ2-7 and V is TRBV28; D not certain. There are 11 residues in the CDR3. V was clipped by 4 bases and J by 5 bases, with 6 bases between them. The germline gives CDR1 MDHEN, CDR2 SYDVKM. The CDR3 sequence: CASSSSNEQYF. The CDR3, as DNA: TGTGCCAGCAGTTCATCAAACGAGCAGTACTTC.